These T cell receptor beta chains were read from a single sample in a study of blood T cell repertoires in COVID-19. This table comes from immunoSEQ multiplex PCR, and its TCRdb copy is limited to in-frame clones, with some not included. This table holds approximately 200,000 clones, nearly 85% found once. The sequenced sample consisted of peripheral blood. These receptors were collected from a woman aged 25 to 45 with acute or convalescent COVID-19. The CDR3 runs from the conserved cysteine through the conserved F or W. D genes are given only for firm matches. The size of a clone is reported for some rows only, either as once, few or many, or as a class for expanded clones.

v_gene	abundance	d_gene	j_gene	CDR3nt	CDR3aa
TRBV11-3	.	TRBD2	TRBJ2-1	TGTGCCAGCAGCCCATCATTTGGGGGAGGGGATGAGCAGTTCTTC	CASSPSFGGGDEQFF
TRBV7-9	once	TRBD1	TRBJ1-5	TGTGCCAGCAGCTTTGAAGGGGGCTATCAGCCCCAGCATTTT	CASSFEGGYQPQHF
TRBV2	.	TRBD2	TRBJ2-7	TGTGCCAGCACCGAAACTAGCGGGGCGCCCTACGAGCAGTACTTC	CASTETSGAPYEQYF
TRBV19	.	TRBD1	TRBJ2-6	TGTGCCAGTTTGGATTGGACAGGGAGGTCTGGGGCCAACGTCCTGACTTTC	CASLDWTGRSGANVLTF
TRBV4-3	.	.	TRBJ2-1	TGCGCCAGCAGCCCCGAAGCCACTGGCTACAATGAGCAGTTCTTC	CASSPEATGYNEQFF
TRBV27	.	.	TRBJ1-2	TGTGCCAGCAGTTCGGCAGGCCCCTTCGATGGCTACACCTTC	CASSSAGPFDGYTF
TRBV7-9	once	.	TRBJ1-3	TGTGCCAGCAGCTCGGACGGGGAGTCTGGAAACACCATATATTTT	CASSSDGESGNTIYF
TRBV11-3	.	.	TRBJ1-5	TGTGCCAGCAGCTCGATCGTGGAGTGGTGGCAGCCCCAGCATTTT	CASSSIVEWWQPQHF
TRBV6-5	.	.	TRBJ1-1	TGTGCCAGCACCCAAAAGAGATTCACTGAAGCTTTCTTT	CASTQKRFTEAFF
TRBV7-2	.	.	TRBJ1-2	TGTGCCAGCAGCTTATCTTTTAAGGGGGGGTATGGCTACACCTTC	CASSLSFKGGYGYTF
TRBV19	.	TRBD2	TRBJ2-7	TGTGCCAGTAGCCCCGCGGGACTAGGGAATTACGAGCAGTACTTC	CASSPAGLGNYEQYF
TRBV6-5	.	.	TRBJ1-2	TGTGCCAGCAGGAAGATACAGAACCCGGATTGGGGCTACACCTTC	CASRKIQNPDWGYTF
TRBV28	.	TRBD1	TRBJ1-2	TGTGCCAGCAGCCCTAGCGGACAGGGAACAAACTTTCACTATGGCTACACCTTC	CASSPSGQGTNFHYGYTF
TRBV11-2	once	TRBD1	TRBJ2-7	TGTGCCAGCAGCTTAGGACAGGGGGCGTTACACGAGCAGTACTTC	CASSLGQGALHEQYF
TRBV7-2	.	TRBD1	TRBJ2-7	TGTGCCAGCAGCTTAGCAGGACAGGGGGCCTACGAGCAGTACTTC	CASSLAGQGAYEQYF
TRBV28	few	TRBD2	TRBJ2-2	TGTGCCAGCAGTCCCCTGGGGAGGGACACCGGGGAGCTGTTTTTT	CASSPLGRDTGELFF
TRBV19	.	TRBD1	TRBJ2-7	TGTGCCAGTAGTTGGGACAGGTCCTACGAGCAGTACTTC	CASSWDRSYEQYF
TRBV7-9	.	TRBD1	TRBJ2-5	TGTGCCAGCAGCTTACCGACCCTGGACTTGACAGGGGGAGGCGAGACCCAGTACTTC	CASSLPTLDLTGGGETQYF
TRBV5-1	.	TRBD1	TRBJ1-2	TGCGCCAGCAGCTTAGTCTCGGGACAGGGGTTTTATGGCTACACCTTC	CASSLVSGQGFYGYTF
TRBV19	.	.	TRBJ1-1	TGTGCCAGTAGTAGACAGACCAACACTGAAGCTTTCTTT	CASSRQTNTEAFF
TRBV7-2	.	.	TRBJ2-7	TGTGCCAGCAGCCCCACAGGCCCCTACGAGCAGTACTTC	CASSPTGPYEQYF
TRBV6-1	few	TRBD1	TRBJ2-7	TGTGCCAGCAGTGAAGCGGAAGGACAGGGTGTTTATGGGGGTTCCTACGAGCAGTACTTC	CASSEAEGQGVYGGSYEQYF
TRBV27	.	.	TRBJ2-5	TGTGCCAGCAGTTTATACCGGTCAGGGGAGACCCAGTACTTC	CASSLYRSGETQYF
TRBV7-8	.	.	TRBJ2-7	TGTGCCAGCAGCTCTGCACTAGGATACGAGCAGTACTTC	CASSSALGYEQYF
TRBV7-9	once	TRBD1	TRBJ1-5	TGTGCCAGCAGCTTAGCCGGGACAGGGGGGGTCGGCAATCAGCCCCAGCATTTT	CASSLAGTGGVGNQPQHF
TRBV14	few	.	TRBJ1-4	TGTGCCAGCAGCCGTCCAACAGGGCCAGGGGCTAATGAAAAACTGTTTTTT	CASSRPTGPGANEKLFF
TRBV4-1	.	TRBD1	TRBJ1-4	TGCGCCAGCAGCCAAGTGGCGACAGGGAATGGAAAACTGTTTTTT	CASSQVATGNGKLFF
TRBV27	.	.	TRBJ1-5	TGTGCCAGCAGCCCTCTCTTGGCAGGGAAAGGCAATCAGCCCCAGCATTTT	CASSPLLAGKGNQPQHF
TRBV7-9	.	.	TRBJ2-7	TGTGCCAGCAGCTTCAGACAGCTTCAGGGGACCTACGAGCAGTACTTC	CASSFRQLQGTYEQYF
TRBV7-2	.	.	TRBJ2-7	TGTGCCAGCAGCCCTCGGCGGGATACTCATCAGTACTTC	CASSPRRDTHQYF
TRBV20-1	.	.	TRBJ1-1	TGCAGTAGTCAGGGTGTCGCTGAAGCTTTCTTT	CSSQGVAEAFF
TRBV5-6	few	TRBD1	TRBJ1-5	TGTGCCAGCAGCTTAATGGGACAGGTACGCAATCAGCCCCAGCATTTT	CASSLMGQVRNQPQHF
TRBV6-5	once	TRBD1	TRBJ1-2	TGTGCTTCGGACAGGTCACCCCCGAACTATGGCTACACCTTC	CASDRSPPNYGYTF
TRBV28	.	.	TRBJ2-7	TGTGCCAGCAGTCCAGGGGCCTCCTACGAGCAGTACTTC	CASSPGASYEQYF
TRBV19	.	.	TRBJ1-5	TGTGCCAGTAGTGGGCCCGGGGGAGTCCAGGATCAGCCCCAGCATTTT	CASSGPGGVQDQPQHF
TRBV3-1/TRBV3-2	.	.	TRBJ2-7	TGTGCCAGCAGCCGCGGGAACTACGAGCAGTACTTC	CASSRGNYEQYF
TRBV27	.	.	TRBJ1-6	TGTGCCAGCTCAAAGGAGGCGGGTTGGGGTTCACCCCTCCACTTT	CASSKEAGWGSPLHF
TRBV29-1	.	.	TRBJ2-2	TGCAGCGTTGTTGCGGGACCCTGGAACACCGGGGAGCTGTTTTTT	CSVVAGPWNTGELFF
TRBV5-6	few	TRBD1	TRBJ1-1	TGTGCCAGCAGCTTCCGGGACAGGGGGCGCATTGATGAAGCTTTCTTT	CASSFRDRGRIDEAFF
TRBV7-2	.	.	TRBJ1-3	TGTGCCAGCAGCTTAGCGGGGGCTGGCTCTGGAAACACCATATATTTT	CASSLAGAGSGNTIYF
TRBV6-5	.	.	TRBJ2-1	TGTGCCAGCAGTTACTCCGGGGTTCGAACTAATGAGCAGTTCTTC	CASSYSGVRTNEQFF
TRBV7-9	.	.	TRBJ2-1	TGTGCCAGCAGCTTAGCGGAAATGTTGGGCCACAATGAGCAGTTCTTC	CASSLAEMLGHNEQFF
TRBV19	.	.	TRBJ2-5	TGTGCCAGTAGTATAACAGGGAGTCAAGAGACCCAGTACTTC	CASSITGSQETQYF
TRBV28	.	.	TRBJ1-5	TGTGCCAGCAGTTTATGGCTTTCCCAGGGCTATCAGCCCCAGCATTTT	CASSLWLSQGYQPQHF
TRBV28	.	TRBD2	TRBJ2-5	TGTGCCAGCACAAGCGGGAGGGCCATGATTCAAGAGACCCAGTACTTC	CASTSGRAMIQETQYF
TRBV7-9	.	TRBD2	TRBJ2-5	TGTGCCAGCAGCCAGGCGGGGGGGCAAGAGACCCAGTACTTC	CASSQAGGQETQYF
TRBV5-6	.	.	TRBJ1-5	TGTGCCAGCAGCAACGACAGGAGCAATCAGCCCCAGCATTTT	CASSNDRSNQPQHF
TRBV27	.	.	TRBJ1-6	TGTGCCAGCAGTTTGGGGGGTAGTTCACCCCTCCACTTT	CASSLGGSSPLHF
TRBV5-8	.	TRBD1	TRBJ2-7	TGTGCCAGCAGCTTCGGGACAGGTCGCTACGAGCAGTACTTC	CASSFGTGRYEQYF
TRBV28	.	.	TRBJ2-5	TGTGCCAGCAGTCCCCTGGGGGGGGCCCAAGAGACCCAGTACTTC	CASSPLGGAQETQYF
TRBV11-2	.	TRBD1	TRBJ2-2	TGTGCCAGCAGCTTAGTCGCAGGGGGCGAGACCGGGGAGCTGTTTTTT	CASSLVAGGETGELFF
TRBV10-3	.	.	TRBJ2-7	TGTGCCATCACTAAGGGAGGCTACGAGCAGTACTTC	CAITKGGYEQYF
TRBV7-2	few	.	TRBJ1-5	TGTGCCAGCAGCTTAGGTTCCAGGGGTCAGCCCCAGCATTTT	CASSLGSRGQPQHF
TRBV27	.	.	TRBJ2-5	TGTGCCAGCAGCCCAAAGGACGGAACCCGCGGAGGAACCCAGTACTTC	CASSPKDGTRGGTQYF
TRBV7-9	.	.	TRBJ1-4	TGTGCCAGCAGCTTAGCTAAGGGGGACGAAAAACTGTTTTTT	CASSLAKGDEKLFF